This is a list of T cell receptor beta chains from one sample in a study of long-term antiretroviral therapy in people with HIV. Here immunoSEQ multiplex PCR was the method, and the copy in TCRdb shows in-frame clones only, minus some. In the table there are 34,000 or so clones, roughly 84% of which are singletons. The source was unsorted PBMCs, collected approximately 2.9 years before starting antiretroviral therapy. The receptors here all came from a woman between 25 and 40 years old with HIV. CDR3s include the opening cysteine and the closing phenylalanine or tryptophan. Fields, in order: D gene, clone size, V gene, J gene, CDR3 protein, CDR3 DNA. The D gene is left open where the match is weak. Expanded clones get a size class; other rows say once, few or many, or leave the size out.

D gene: NA; clone size: NA; V gene: TRBV5-1; J gene: TRBJ2-5; CDR3 protein: CASSLDSGRQETQYF; CDR3 DNA: TGCGCCAGCAGCTTGGACTCGGGACGCCAAGAGACCCAGTACTTC
D gene: NA; clone size: NA; V gene: TRBV5-8; J gene: TRBJ2-5; CDR3 protein: CASSLGGRGGETQYF; CDR3 DNA: TGTGCCAGCAGCTTGGGGGGCAGGGGTGGCGAGACCCAGTACTTC
D gene: TRBD1; clone size: once; V gene: TRBV7-2; J gene: TRBJ1-1; CDR3 protein: CASSLGTGLNTEAFF; CDR3 DNA: TGTGCCAGCAGCTTAGGGACAGGGTTGAACACTGAAGCTTTCTTT
D gene: NA; clone size: NA; V gene: TRBV30; J gene: TRBJ2-3; CDR3 protein: CAWNQGSTDTQYF; CDR3 DNA: TGTGCCTGGAATCAGGGGAGCACAGATACGCAGTATTTT
D gene: NA; clone size: NA; V gene: TRBV10-3; J gene: TRBJ1-5; CDR3 protein: CAIGSGLYQPQHF; CDR3 DNA: TGTGCCATCGGGTCGGGGCTCTATCAGCCCCAGCATTTT
D gene: NA; clone size: NA; V gene: TRBV30; J gene: TRBJ1-1; CDR3 protein: CAWRASRVLTEAFF; CDR3 DNA: TGTGCCTGGAGGGCCAGTCGGGTACTCACTGAAGCTTTCTTT
D gene: NA; clone size: NA; V gene: TRBV27; J gene: TRBJ1-2; CDR3 protein: CASSLGRGYGYTF; CDR3 DNA: TGTGCCAGCAGTTTAGGCAGGGGCTATGGCTACACCTTC
D gene: TRBD1; clone size: NA; V gene: TRBV5-1; J gene: TRBJ2-5; CDR3 protein: CASKPTRDSREEAQYF; CDR3 DNA: TGCGCCAGCAAGCCTACTAGGGACAGCCGCGAGGAGGCCCAGTACTTC
D gene: NA; clone size: once; V gene: TRBV6-5; J gene: TRBJ2-2; CDR3 protein: CASSPGGPGELFF; CDR3 DNA: TGTGCCAGCAGTCCTGGGGGTCCCGGGGAGCTGTTTTTT
D gene: TRBD2; clone size: NA; V gene: TRBV23-1; J gene: TRBJ2-1; CDR3 protein: CASSRRLAGGQGHNEQFF; CDR3 DNA: TGCGCCAGCAGTCGGCGGCTAGCGGGGGGGCAGGGACACAATGAGCAGTTCTTC
D gene: TRBD2; clone size: NA; V gene: TRBV2; J gene: TRBJ2-3; CDR3 protein: CASRGLAEITDTQYF; CDR3 DNA: TGTGCCAGCAGAGGACTAGCGGAAATCACAGATACGCAGTATTTT
D gene: NA; clone size: NA; V gene: TRBV19; J gene: TRBJ2-3; CDR3 protein: CASSTRGRDTQYF; CDR3 DNA: TGTGCCAGTAGTACCCGAGGGAGAGATACGCAGTATTTT
D gene: NA; clone size: NA; V gene: TRBV15; J gene: TRBJ1-5; CDR3 protein: CATSGEEGANQPQHF; CDR3 DNA: TGTGCCACCAGCGGCGAGGAAGGGGCAAATCAGCCCCAGCATTTT
D gene: NA; clone size: NA; V gene: TRBV5-4; J gene: TRBJ1-1; CDR3 protein: CASSLEGGNTEAFF; CDR3 DNA: TGTGCCAGCAGCTTGGAAGGAGGGAACACTGAAGCTTTCTTT
D gene: NA; clone size: NA; V gene: TRBV19; J gene: TRBJ1-2; CDR3 protein: CASEAGFNYGYTF; CDR3 DNA: TGTGCCAGTGAAGCAGGATTCAACTATGGCTACACCTTC
D gene: TRBD1; clone size: NA; V gene: TRBV9; J gene: TRBJ2-3; CDR3 protein: CASTGGQGATDTQYF; CDR3 DNA: TGTGCCAGCACGGGGGGACAGGGGGCGACAGATACGCAGTATTTT
D gene: NA; clone size: NA; V gene: TRBV30; J gene: TRBJ2-1; CDR3 protein: CAWGQSYNEQFF; CDR3 DNA: TGTGCCTGGGGACAGTCCTACAATGAGCAGTTCTTC
D gene: TRBD2; clone size: NA; V gene: TRBV5-1; J gene: TRBJ2-3; CDR3 protein: CASSLVGLTSGGTDTQYF; CDR3 DNA: TGCGCCAGCAGCTTGGTAGGCCTTACTAGCGGAGGCACAGATACGCAGTATTTT
D gene: TRBD2; clone size: once; V gene: TRBV30; J gene: TRBJ2-5; CDR3 protein: CAWSVSGGGQETQYF; CDR3 DNA: TGTGCCTGGAGTGTGAGCGGGGGGGGGCAGGAGACCCAGTACTTC
D gene: NA; clone size: NA; V gene: TRBV7-2; J gene: TRBJ2-1; CDR3 protein: CASIQYWRNSYNEQFF; CDR3 DNA: TGTGCCAGCATCCAATATTGGCGGAACTCCTACAATGAGCAGTTCTTC
D gene: NA; clone size: NA; V gene: TRBV18; J gene: TRBJ2-5; CDR3 protein: CASSPEVGRETQYF; CDR3 DNA: TGTGCCAGCTCACCAGAGGTCGGTCGAGAGACCCAGTACTTC
D gene: NA; clone size: few; V gene: TRBV7-9; J gene: TRBJ1-1; CDR3 protein: CASSLQYYDTEAFF; CDR3 DNA: TGTGCCAGCAGCCTACAGTACTACGACACTGAAGCTTTCTTT
D gene: NA; clone size: NA; V gene: TRBV5-6; J gene: TRBJ1-1; CDR3 protein: CASSLIRRQEAFF; CDR3 DNA: TGTGCCAGCAGCCTGATAAGGAGGCAAGAAGCTTTCTTT
D gene: TRBD2; clone size: NA; V gene: TRBV15; J gene: TRBJ2-5; CDR3 protein: CATSRGNSGTGETQYF; CDR3 DNA: TGTGCCACCAGCAGGGGAAATAGCGGGACTGGGGAGACCCAGTACTTC
D gene: TRBD1; clone size: NA; V gene: TRBV5-6; J gene: TRBJ1-4; CDR3 protein: CASSSGQNEKLFF; CDR3 DNA: TGTGCCAGCAGCTCGGGACAGAACGAAAAACTGTTTTTT
D gene: NA; clone size: NA; V gene: TRBV5-4; J gene: TRBJ1-1; CDR3 protein: CASSYDSMNTEAFF; CDR3 DNA: TGTGCCAGCAGCTATGATTCCATGAACACTGAAGCTTTCTTT
D gene: TRBD1; clone size: NA; V gene: TRBV27; J gene: TRBJ2-3; CDR3 protein: CASSSWGQGASTDTQYF; CDR3 DNA: TGTGCCAGCAGTTCCTGGGGACAGGGAGCTAGCACAGATACGCAGTATTTT
D gene: TRBD2; clone size: NA; V gene: TRBV6-4; J gene: TRBJ2-2; CDR3 protein: CASRGSGGGTGELFF; CDR3 DNA: TGTGCCAGCCGTGGGTCCGGCGGGGGGACCGGGGAGCTGTTTTTT
D gene: NA; clone size: NA; V gene: TRBV30; J gene: TRBJ2-5; CDR3 protein: CAWSGDGHLRGETQYF; CDR3 DNA: TGTGCCTGGAGTGGGGACGGACACCTACGGGGAGAGACCCAGTACTTC
D gene: TRBD1; clone size: few; V gene: TRBV6-6; J gene: TRBJ2-5; CDR3 protein: CASSYGQGSGETQYF; CDR3 DNA: TGTGCCAGCAGTTACGGACAGGGGAGTGGAGAGACCCAGTACTTC
D gene: NA; clone size: NA; V gene: TRBV11-2; J gene: TRBJ1-3; CDR3 protein: CASSSKNTIYF; CDR3 DNA: TGTGCCAGCAGTTCTAAAAACACCATATATTTT
D gene: NA; clone size: NA; V gene: TRBV27; J gene: TRBJ2-1; CDR3 protein: CASSPGFGYNEQFF; CDR3 DNA: TGTGCCAGCAGTCCAGGCTTCGGCTACAATGAGCAGTTCTTC
D gene: NA; clone size: NA; V gene: TRBV7-2; J gene: TRBJ2-7; CDR3 protein: CASSLARRRVGYEQYF; CDR3 DNA: TGTGCCAGCAGCTTAGCACGACGCAGGGTTGGCTACGAGCAGTACTTC
D gene: NA; clone size: NA; V gene: TRBV4-1; J gene: TRBJ1-1; CDR3 protein: CASSQGTGVNTEAFF; CDR3 DNA: TGCGCCAGCAGCCAAGGGACCGGTGTGAACACTGAAGCTTTCTTT
D gene: NA; clone size: few; V gene: TRBV2; J gene: TRBJ1-2; CDR3 protein: CASSGDSDYGYTF; CDR3 DNA: TGTGCCAGCAGTGGTGACAGCGATTATGGCTACACCTTC
D gene: TRBD1; clone size: NA; V gene: TRBV5-1; J gene: TRBJ2-5; CDR3 protein: CASQRDSLETQYF; CDR3 DNA: TGCGCCAGCCAACGGGACAGTTTGGAGACCCAGTACTTC
D gene: NA; clone size: NA; V gene: TRBV9; J gene: TRBJ1-2; CDR3 protein: CASSVRGDNYGYTF; CDR3 DNA: TGTGCCAGCAGCGTAAGGGGGGATAACTATGGCTACACCTTC
D gene: TRBD2; clone size: NA; V gene: TRBV19; J gene: TRBJ2-1; CDR3 protein: CASSPLAGGLRNEQFF; CDR3 DNA: TGTGCCAGTAGTCCCCTAGCGGGGGGGCTGCGTAATGAGCAGTTCTTC
D gene: NA; clone size: NA; V gene: TRBV29-1; J gene: TRBJ2-7; CDR3 protein: CSILHTDSYEQYF; CDR3 DNA: TGCAGCATCTTGCACACGGATTCCTACGAGCAGTACTTC
D gene: NA; clone size: NA; V gene: TRBV30; J gene: TRBJ2-1; CDR3 protein: CAWNLDSSYNEQFF; CDR3 DNA: TGTGCCTGGAACCTCGATAGCTCCTACAATGAGCAGTTCTTC
D gene: NA; clone size: NA; V gene: TRBV23-1; J gene: TRBJ1-5; CDR3 protein: CASSHQFTDNQPQHF; CDR3 DNA: TGCGCCAGCAGTCACCAATTTACAGATAATCAGCCCCAGCATTTT
D gene: NA; clone size: NA; V gene: TRBV7-2; J gene: TRBJ2-3; CDR3 protein: CASSFDPYARDTQYF; CDR3 DNA: TGTGCCAGCAGCTTCGATCCGTATGCCCGTGATACGCAGTATTTT
D gene: NA; clone size: NA; V gene: TRBV7-8; J gene: TRBJ2-1; CDR3 protein: CASSLAKGKTGRIVEQFF; CDR3 DNA: TGTGCCAGCAGCTTAGCGAAGGGGAAAACAGGGCGTATCGTTGAGCAGTTCTTC
D gene: NA; clone size: NA; V gene: TRBV7-9; J gene: TRBJ1-1; CDR3 protein: CASSLGQGSAEAFF; CDR3 DNA: TGTGCCAGCAGCTTAGGGCAGGGGAGCGCTGAAGCTTTCTTT
D gene: NA; clone size: NA; V gene: TRBV4-2; J gene: TRBJ1-1; CDR3 protein: CASSQGERTNTEAFF; CDR3 DNA: TGTGCCAGCAGCCAAGGAGAACGGACGAACACTGAAGCTTTCTTT
D gene: NA; clone size: NA; V gene: TRBV27; J gene: TRBJ1-2; CDR3 protein: CASAHGEAYGYTF; CDR3 DNA: TGTGCCAGCGCGCATGGGGAGGCCTATGGCTACACCTTC
D gene: NA; clone size: NA; V gene: TRBV5-1; J gene: TRBJ1-4; CDR3 protein: CASSLGGLGGEKLFF; CDR3 DNA: TGCGCCAGCAGCTTGGGCGGCCTAGGGGGTGAAAAACTGTTTTTT
D gene: NA; clone size: NA; V gene: TRBV25-1; J gene: TRBJ2-1; CDR3 protein: CASSGTESYNEQFF; CDR3 DNA: TGTGCCAGCAGCGGAACAGAATCCTACAATGAGCAGTTCTTC
D gene: NA; clone size: NA; V gene: TRBV4-1; J gene: TRBJ2-1; CDR3 protein: CASSQVDLVSYSEQFF; CDR3 DNA: TGCGCCAGCAGCCAAGTGGACCTAGTCAGCTATAGTGAGCAGTTCTTC
D gene: NA; clone size: NA; V gene: TRBV6-5; J gene: TRBJ1-3; CDR3 protein: CASTNLDGSGNTIYF; CDR3 DNA: TGTGCCAGCACGAACCTGGACGGGTCTGGAAACACCATATATTTT
D gene: NA; clone size: NA; V gene: TRBV5-1; J gene: TRBJ1-5; CDR3 protein: CASSLTGGINQPQHF; CDR3 DNA: TGCGCCAGCAGCTTGACGGGAGGGATCAATCAGCCCCAGCATTTT
D gene: NA; clone size: NA; V gene: TRBV21-1; J gene: TRBJ2-1; CDR3 protein: CASDQGLAGGPWSIEQFF; CDR3 DNA: TGTGCCAGCGACCAGGGGCTAGCGGGGGGGCCGTGGTCCATTGAGCAGTTCTTC
D gene: TRBD1; clone size: NA; V gene: TRBV6-5; J gene: TRBJ1-1; CDR3 protein: CASSYTGGLGNTEAFF; CDR3 DNA: TGTGCCAGCAGTTACACAGGGGGTTTAGGAAACACTGAAGCTTTCTTT
D gene: NA; clone size: NA; V gene: TRBV18; J gene: TRBJ2-5; CDR3 protein: CASSPRLLQETQYF; CDR3 DNA: TGTGCCAGCTCACCACGTCTCCTACAAGAGACCCAGTACTTC
D gene: NA; clone size: NA; V gene: TRBV4-1; J gene: TRBJ2-1; CDR3 protein: CASSFGTPGRSSYNEQFF; CDR3 DNA: TGCGCCAGCAGCTTCGGCACCCCGGGGAGGAGCTCCTACAATGAGCAGTTCTTC
D gene: NA; clone size: NA; V gene: TRBV5-8; J gene: TRBJ1-3; CDR3 protein: CASSFRSGNTIYF; CDR3 DNA: TGTGCCAGCAGCTTTCGGTCTGGAAACACCATATATTTT
D gene: NA; clone size: NA; V gene: TRBV5-1; J gene: TRBJ2-6; CDR3 protein: CASSLEAAKASGANVLTF; CDR3 DNA: TGCGCCAGCAGCTTGGAGGCAGCCAAGGCTTCTGGGGCCAACGTCCTGACTTTC
D gene: NA; clone size: NA; V gene: TRBV27; J gene: TRBJ1-4; CDR3 protein: CASSEVATNEKLFF; CDR3 DNA: TGTGCCAGCAGCGAGGTTGCAACTAATGAAAAACTGTTTTTT
D gene: NA; clone size: NA; V gene: TRBV5-6; J gene: TRBJ2-3; CDR3 protein: CASSSGTDTQYF; CDR3 DNA: TGTGCCAGCAGCTCGGGCACAGATACGCAGTATTTT
D gene: NA; clone size: few; V gene: TRBV27; J gene: TRBJ2-2; CDR3 protein: CASRLTGTGELFF; CDR3 DNA: TGTGCCAGCAGACTCACGGGGACCGGGGAGCTGTTTTTT